This T cell receptor (beta chain) was found in a study of blood T cell repertoires in COVID-19. Sequenced by immunoSEQ multiplex PCR; TCRdb stores in-frame clones only, minus some. This sample has 300,000 or so clones, with approximately 93% found just once. Germline CDR1 is SGHTA and CDR2 is FQGTGA. The CDR3 is 15 amino acids. With 3 bases clipped from V and 8 bases from J, the junction kept 4 bases outside the gene matches. The clonotype was recovered from a woman in her 30s with COVID-19, enrolled during active disease. The chain recombines TRBV7-3 with TRBJ2-1; 13 positions match TRBD2. Source material: peripheral blood. The DNA for the CDR3 is TGTGCCAGCAGCTTCGGACTAGCGGGAGCATATGAGCAGTTCTTC. Translated: CASSFGLAGAYEQFF.